The rows below give T cell receptor beta chains drawn from one sample of a study of shared clonotypes between healthy human individuals. Here immunoSEQ multiplex PCR was the method, and the copy in TCRdb shows in-frame clones only, minus some. Counted here are about 960,000 clones, more than 75% occurring once; the ten biggest clones make up over 1.3%. The specimen was memory CD4+ T cells sorted from blood. Receptors were obtained from a man aged 18 to 35 in good health. Both conserved end residues are part of each CDR3. Fields, in order: J gene, V gene, D gene, clone size, CDR3 DNA, CDR3 protein. A D gene is named only where the DNA matches it firmly. Size values are once, few and many counts, or a class for expanded clones, and some rows have none.

>TRBJ2-3|TRBV11-3|NA|NA
TGTGCCAGCAGTATGGACAGATCCACGCAGTATTTT
CASSMDRSTQYF
>TRBJ1-3|TRBV4-1|NA|NA
TGCGCCAGCAGCCAAGCCGGCAGGGCTGGAAACACCATATATTTT
CASSQAGRAGNTIYF
>TRBJ2-5|TRBV19|NA|NA
TGTGCCAGTAGTACCAGGGGCCGAGAGACCCAGTACTTC
CASSTRGRETQYF
>TRBJ2-7|TRBV5-1|NA|once
TGCGCCAGCAGCACCAACTGGGGGTCCTCCTACGAGCAGTACTTC
CASSTNWGSSYEQYF
>TRBJ2-5|TRBV5-1|TRBD2|NA
TGCGCCAGCAGCTTGGCTATGGGTACTAGCGGGAGGTTTCGCGGAGAGACCCAGTACTTC
CASSLAMGTSGRFRGETQYF
>TRBJ2-5|TRBV9|NA|NA
TGTGCCAGCAGCGTGGACGGACTCCTGGAGACCCAGTACTTC
CASSVDGLLETQYF
>TRBJ2-3|TRBV5-5|TRBD2|NA
TGTGCCAGCAGCTGGGCGGGAGGAGGAGATACGCAGTATTTT
CASSWAGGGDTQYF
>TRBJ2-1|TRBV7-6|TRBD2|NA
TGTGCCAGCAGCCTCGGGACTAACTCCTACAATGAGCAGTTCTTC
CASSLGTNSYNEQFF
>TRBJ2-1|TRBV7-9|TRBD2|NA
TGTGCCAGCAGCCTCCATGGTAGCGGGGACAATGAGCAGTTCTTC
CASSLHGSGDNEQFF
>TRBJ2-7|TRBV27|NA|many
TGTGCCAGCAGCTCGATGTGGGACCTTAGCTACGAGCAGTACTTC
CASSSMWDLSYEQYF
>TRBJ2-1|TRBV7-2|NA|NA
TGTGCCAGCAGCCTCTCTAGTGTTTACACCGATGAGCAGTTCTTC
CASSLSSVYTDEQFF
>TRBJ1-1|TRBV9|NA|NA
TGTGCCAGCAGCGCCCAACCCGGTGATAGGGAAGCTTTCTTT
CASSAQPGDREAFF
>TRBJ1-2|TRBV7-2|NA|few
TGTGCCAGCAGCTTGGGACACTTCTATGGCTACACCTTC
CASSLGHFYGYTF